The source of this T cell receptor (beta chain) is a study of identical twins. Via MiXCR, TCRdb re-called the 5' RACE reads, giving one row per CDR3 protein. The sample yields hundreds of thousands of distinct CDR3 sequences, 15% to 20% seen once. These data also formed part of another study, on T cells expressing NK-cell markers. As reported in that work: With respect to HCMV, seven of the eight sequenced donors were seropositive, and one was seronegative. Clarity on HCMV specificity was lacking for the expanded NKG2C+ T cell clones.

Sequencing was done on a sample of PBMCs. The receptor was isolated from a woman in her late teens or twenties in good health.

The CDR3 nucleotides read TGTGCCAGCAGCTCCCGGGAATTCTACAATGAGCAGTTCTTC. Amino acids: CASSSREFYNEQFF. V is TRBV7-6 and J is TRBJ2-1; tentative D call: TRBD2 (5 bases). CDR3 length: 14 amino acids. Trimming stripped 4 bases from V and 3 bases from J, with 10 bases between. Germline V gene sequence: CDR1 SGHVS, CDR2 FNYEAQ.